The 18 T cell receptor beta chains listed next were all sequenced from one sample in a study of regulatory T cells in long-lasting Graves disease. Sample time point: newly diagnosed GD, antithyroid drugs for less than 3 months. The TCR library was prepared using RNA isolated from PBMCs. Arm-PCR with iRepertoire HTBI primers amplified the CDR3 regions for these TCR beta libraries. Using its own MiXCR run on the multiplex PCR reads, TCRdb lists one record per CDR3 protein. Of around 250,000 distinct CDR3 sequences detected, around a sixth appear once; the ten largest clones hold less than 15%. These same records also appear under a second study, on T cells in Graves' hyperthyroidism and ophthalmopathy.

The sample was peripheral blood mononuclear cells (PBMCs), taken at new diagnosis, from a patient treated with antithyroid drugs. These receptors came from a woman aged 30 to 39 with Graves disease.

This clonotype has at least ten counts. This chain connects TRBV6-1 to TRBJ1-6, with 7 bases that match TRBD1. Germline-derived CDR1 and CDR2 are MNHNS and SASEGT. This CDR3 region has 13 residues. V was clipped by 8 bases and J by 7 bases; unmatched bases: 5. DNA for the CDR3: TGTGCCAGCGGTGGGACAGAAAATTCACCCCTCCACTTT. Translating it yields CASGGTENSPLHF.

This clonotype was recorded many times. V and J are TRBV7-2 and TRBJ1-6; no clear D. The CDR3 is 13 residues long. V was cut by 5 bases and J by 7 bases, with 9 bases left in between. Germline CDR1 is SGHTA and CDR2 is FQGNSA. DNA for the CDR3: TGTGCCAGCAGCCGAAGGAACAATTCACCCCTCCACTTT. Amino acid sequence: CASSRRNNSPLHF.

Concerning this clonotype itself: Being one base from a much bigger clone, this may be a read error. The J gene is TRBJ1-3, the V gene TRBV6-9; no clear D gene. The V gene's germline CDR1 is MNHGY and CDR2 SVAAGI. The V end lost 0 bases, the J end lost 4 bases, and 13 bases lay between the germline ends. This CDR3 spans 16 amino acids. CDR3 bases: TGTGCCAGCAGTTATTCGGTAACCCCTCTGGGAAACACCATATATTTT. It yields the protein CASSYSVTPLGNTIYF.

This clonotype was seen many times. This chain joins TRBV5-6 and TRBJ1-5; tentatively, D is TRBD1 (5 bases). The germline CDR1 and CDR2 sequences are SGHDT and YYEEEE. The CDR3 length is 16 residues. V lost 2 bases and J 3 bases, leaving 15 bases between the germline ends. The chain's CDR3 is CASSFFGREYNQPQHF. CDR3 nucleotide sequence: TGTGCCAGCAGCTTCTTTGGCAGGGAGTACAATCAGCCCCAGCATTTT.

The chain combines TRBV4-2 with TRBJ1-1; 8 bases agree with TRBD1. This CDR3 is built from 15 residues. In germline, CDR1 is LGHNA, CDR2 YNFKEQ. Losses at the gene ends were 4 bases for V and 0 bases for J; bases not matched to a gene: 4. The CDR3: CASSRQGTLNTEAFF. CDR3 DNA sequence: TGTGCCAGCAGCCGACAGGGGACCTTGAACACTGAAGCTTTCTTT.

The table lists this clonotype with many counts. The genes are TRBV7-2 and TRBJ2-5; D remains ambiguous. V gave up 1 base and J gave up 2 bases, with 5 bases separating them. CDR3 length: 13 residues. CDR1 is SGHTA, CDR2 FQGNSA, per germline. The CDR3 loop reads CASSLVPQETQYF. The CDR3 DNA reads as TGTGCCAGCAGCTTAGTACCGCAAGAGACCCAGTACTTC. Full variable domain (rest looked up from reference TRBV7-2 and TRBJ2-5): GAGVSQSPSNKVTEKGKDVELRCDPISGHTALYWYRQSLGQGLEFLIYFQGNSAPDKSGLPSDRFSAERTGGSVSTLTIQRTQQEDSAVYLCASSLVPQETQYFGPGTRLLVL.

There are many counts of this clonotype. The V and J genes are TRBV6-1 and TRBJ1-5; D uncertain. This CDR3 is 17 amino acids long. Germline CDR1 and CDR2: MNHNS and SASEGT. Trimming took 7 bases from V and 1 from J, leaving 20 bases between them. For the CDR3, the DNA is TGTGCCAGCATCCAAATGGGGTCAGTTTGGAGCAATCAGCCCCAGCATTTT. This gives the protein CASIQMGSVWSNQPQHF.

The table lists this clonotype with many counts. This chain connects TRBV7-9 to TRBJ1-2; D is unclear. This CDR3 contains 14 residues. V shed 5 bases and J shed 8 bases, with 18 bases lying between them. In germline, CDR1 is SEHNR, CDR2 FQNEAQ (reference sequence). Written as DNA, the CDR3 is TGTGCCAGCAGCCTCACGCCGGGAATCAAGGGCTACACCTTC. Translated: CASSLTPGIKGYTF.

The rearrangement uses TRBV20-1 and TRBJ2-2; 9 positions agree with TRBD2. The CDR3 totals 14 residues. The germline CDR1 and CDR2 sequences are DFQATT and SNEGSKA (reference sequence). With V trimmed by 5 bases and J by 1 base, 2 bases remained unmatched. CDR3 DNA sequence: TGCAGTGCTCTGACTAGCGGGAACACCGGGGAGCTGTTTTTT. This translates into CSALTSGNTGELFF.

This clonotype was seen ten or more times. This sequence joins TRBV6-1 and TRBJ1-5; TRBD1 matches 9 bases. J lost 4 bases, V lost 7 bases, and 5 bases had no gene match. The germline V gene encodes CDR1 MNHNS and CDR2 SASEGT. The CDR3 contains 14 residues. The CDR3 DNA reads TGTGCCAGCATGGGACAGGGAACGAATCAGCCCCAGCATTTT. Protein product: CASMGQGTNQPQHF.

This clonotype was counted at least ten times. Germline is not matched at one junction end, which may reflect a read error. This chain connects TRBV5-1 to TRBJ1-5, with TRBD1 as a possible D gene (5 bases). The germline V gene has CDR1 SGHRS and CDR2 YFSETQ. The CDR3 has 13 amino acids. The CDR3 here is CASSFDSANPQHF. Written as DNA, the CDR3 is TGTGCCAGCAGCTTCGACAGTGCCAATCCCCAGCATTTT.

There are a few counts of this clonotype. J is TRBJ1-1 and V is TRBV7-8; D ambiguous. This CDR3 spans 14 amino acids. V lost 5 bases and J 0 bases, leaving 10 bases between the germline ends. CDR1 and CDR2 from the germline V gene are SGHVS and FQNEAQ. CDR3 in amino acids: CASSKGPMNTEAFF. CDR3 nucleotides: TGTGCCAGCAGCAAAGGGCCAATGAACACTGAAGCTTTCTTT.

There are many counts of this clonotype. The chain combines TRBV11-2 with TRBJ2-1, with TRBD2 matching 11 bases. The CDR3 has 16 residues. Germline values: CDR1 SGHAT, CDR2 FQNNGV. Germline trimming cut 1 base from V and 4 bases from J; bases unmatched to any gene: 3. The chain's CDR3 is CASSLGASGGYNEQFF. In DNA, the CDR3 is TGTGCCAGCAGCTTAGGGGCTAGCGGGGGGTACAATGAGCAGTTCTTC.

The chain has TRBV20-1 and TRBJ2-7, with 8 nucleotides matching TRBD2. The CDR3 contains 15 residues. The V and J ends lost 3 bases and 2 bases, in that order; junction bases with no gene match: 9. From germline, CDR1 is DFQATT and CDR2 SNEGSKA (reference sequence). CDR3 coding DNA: TGCAGTGCTAGGCAAATGGCGGGGGGCGCCTACGAGCAGTACTTC. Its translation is CSARQMAGGAYEQYF.

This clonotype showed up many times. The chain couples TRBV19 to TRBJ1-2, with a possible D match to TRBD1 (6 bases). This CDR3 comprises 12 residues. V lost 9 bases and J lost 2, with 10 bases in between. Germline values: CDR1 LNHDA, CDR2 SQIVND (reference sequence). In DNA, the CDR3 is TGTGCCAGCAATACAGGGAACTATGGCTACACCTTC. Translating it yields CASNTGNYGYTF. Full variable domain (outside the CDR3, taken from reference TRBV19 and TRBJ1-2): DGGITQSPKYLFRKEGQNVTLSCEQNLNHDAMYWYRQDPGQGLRLIYYSQIVNDFQKGDIAEGYSVSREKKESFPLTVTSAQKNPTAFYLCASNTGNYGYTFGSGTRLTVV.

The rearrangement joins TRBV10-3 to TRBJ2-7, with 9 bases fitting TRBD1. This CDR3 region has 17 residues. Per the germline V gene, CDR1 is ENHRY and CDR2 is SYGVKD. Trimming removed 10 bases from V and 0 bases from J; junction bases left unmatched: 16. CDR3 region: CATSLVKGQGNSYEQYF. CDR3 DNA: TGTGCCACCAGCCTGGTAAAGGGACAGGGAAACTCCTACGAGCAGTACTTC.

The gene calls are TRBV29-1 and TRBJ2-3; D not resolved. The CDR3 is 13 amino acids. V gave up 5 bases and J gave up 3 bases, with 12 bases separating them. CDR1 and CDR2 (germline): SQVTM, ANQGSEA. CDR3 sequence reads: CSVPIYVTDTQYF. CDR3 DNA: TGCAGCGTTCCTATCTATGTGACAGATACGCAGTATTTT.

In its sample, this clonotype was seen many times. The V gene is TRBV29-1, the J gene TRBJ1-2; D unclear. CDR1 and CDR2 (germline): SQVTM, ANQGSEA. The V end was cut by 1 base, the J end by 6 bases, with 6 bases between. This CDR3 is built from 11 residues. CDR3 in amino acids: CSVEAGNGYTF. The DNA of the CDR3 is TGCAGCGTTGAAGCGGGGAATGGCTACACCTTC. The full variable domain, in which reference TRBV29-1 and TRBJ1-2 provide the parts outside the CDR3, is SAVISQKPSRDICQRGTSLTIQCQVDSQVTMMFWYRQQPGQSLTLIATANQGSEATYESGFVIDKFPISRPNLTFSTLTVSNMSPEDSSIYLCSVEAGNGYTFGSGTRLTVV.